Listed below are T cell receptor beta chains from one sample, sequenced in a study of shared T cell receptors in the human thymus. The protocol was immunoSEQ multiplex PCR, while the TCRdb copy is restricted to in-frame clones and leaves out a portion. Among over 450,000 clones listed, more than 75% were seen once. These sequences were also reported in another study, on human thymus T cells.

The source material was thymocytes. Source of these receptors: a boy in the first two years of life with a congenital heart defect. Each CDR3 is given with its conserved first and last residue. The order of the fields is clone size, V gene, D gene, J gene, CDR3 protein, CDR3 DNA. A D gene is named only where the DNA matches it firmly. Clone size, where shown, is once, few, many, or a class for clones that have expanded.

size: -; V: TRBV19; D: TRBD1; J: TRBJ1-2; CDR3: CASSIDRRDSILYGYTF; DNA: TGTGCCAGTAGTATAGATCGGCGGGACAGCATCCTCTATGGCTACACCTTC
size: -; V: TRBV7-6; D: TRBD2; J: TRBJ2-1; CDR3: CASRLGLSSGSPRANEQFF; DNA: TGTGCCAGCAGATTAGGGTTGTCTAGCGGGAGCCCCAGGGCCAATGAGCAGTTCTTC
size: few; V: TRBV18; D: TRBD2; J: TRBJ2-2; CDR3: CASSPKSGRDTGELFF; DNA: TGTGCCAGCTCACCAAAAAGCGGGAGGGACACCGGGGAGCTGTTTTTT
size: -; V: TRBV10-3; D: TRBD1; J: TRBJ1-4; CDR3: CAISTGVFEKLFF; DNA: TGTGCCATCAGTACAGGGGTTTTTGAAAAACTGTTTTTT
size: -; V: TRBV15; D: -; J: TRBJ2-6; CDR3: CATSRAGLWAGANVLTF; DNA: TGTGCCACCAGCAGAGCAGGCTTATGGGCTGGGGCCAACGTCCTGACTTTC
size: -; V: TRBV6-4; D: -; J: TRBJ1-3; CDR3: CASSDGTRSGNTIYF; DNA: TGTGCCAGCAGTGACGGGACAAGGTCTGGAAACACCATATATTTT
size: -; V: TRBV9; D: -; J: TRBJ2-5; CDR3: CASSVGAVEGTQYF; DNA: TGTGCCAGCAGCGTAGGTGCGGTGGAGGGGACCCAGTACTTC
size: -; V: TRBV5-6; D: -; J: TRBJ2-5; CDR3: CASSLVVGGGETQYF; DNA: TGTGCCAGCAGCTTGGTGGTGGGAGGGGGAGAGACCCAGTACTTC
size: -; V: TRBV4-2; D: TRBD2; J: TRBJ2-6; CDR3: CASSQLDSGRPWGANVLTF; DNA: TGTGCCAGCAGCCAACTCGATAGCGGGAGACCGTGGGGGGCCAACGTCCTGACTTTC
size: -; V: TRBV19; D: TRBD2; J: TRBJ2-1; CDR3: CASGSGDPSNEQFF; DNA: TGTGCCAGTGGGAGCGGGGACCCCTCCAATGAGCAGTTCTTC
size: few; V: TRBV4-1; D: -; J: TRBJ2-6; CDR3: CASSPESYSPSGANVLTF; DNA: TGCGCCAGCAGCCCCGAGTCGTACAGCCCCTCTGGGGCCAACGTCCTGACTTTC
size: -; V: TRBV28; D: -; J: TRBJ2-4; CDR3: CASRLTREAKNIQYF; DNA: TGTGCCAGCAGGCTGACACGGGAAGCCAAAAACATTCAGTACTTC
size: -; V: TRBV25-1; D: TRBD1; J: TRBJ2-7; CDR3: CASSAVGDRDQPEQYF; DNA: TGTGCCAGCAGTGCCGTAGGGGACAGGGATCAGCCCGAGCAGTACTTC
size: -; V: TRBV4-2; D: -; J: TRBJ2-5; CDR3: CASSQDDTSAQETQYF; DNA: TGTGCCAGCAGCCAAGATGACACTAGTGCTCAAGAGACCCAGTACTTC
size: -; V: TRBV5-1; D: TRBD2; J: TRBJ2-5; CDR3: CASSLVRAGGLETQYF; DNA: TGCGCCAGCAGCTTGGTTCGAGCGGGAGGCCTAGAGACCCAGTACTTC
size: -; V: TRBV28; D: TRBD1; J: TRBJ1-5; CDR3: CASSKDRASNQPQHF; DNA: TGTGCCAGCAGTAAGGACAGGGCTAGCAATCAGCCCCAGCATTTT
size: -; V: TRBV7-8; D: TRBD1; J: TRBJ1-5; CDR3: CASSSPRTGPNQPQHF; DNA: TGTGCCAGCAGCTCACCCCGGACAGGTCCAAATCAGCCCCAGCATTTT
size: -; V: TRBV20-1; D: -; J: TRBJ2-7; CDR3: CSAPGPYEQYF; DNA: TGCAGTGCCCCTGGCCCCTACGAGCAGTACTTC
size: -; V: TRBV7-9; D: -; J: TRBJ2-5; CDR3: CASSLARELETQYF; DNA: TGTGCCAGCAGCTTAGCACGGGAGTTAGAGACCCAGTACTTC
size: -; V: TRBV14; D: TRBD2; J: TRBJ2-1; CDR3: CATKEGSGTNEQFF; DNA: TGTGCCACCAAGGAGGGTAGCGGGACCAATGAGCAGTTCTTC
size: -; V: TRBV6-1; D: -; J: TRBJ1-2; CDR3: CASSEDGQGKGYTF; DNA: TGTGCCAGCAGTGAAGATGGGCAGGGCAAGGGCTACACCTTC
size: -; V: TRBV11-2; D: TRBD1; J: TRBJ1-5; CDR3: CASSLGRAGTDNQPQHF; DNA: TGTGCCAGCAGCTTAGGTCGTGCCGGGACAGATAATCAGCCCCAGCATTTT
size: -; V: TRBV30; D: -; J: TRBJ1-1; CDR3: CAWRRQDSEAFF; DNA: TGTGCCTGGAGGAGGCAGGACTCGGAAGCTTTCTTT
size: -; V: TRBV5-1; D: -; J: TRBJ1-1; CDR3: CASRQVEHTEAFF; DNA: TGCGCCAGCAGACAGGTTGAACACACTGAAGCTTTCTTT
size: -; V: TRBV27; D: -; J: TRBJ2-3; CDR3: CASSRRDRGLASGRGSTDTQYF; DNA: TGTGCCAGCAGTCGCCGGGACAGGGGGCTTGCTAGCGGGAGGGGGAGCACAGATACGCAGTATTTT
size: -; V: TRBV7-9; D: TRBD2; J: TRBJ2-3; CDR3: CASCNVIAGGTRDTQYF; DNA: TGTGCCAGCTGTAATGTGATAGCGGGAGGGACGAGAGATACGCAGTATTTT
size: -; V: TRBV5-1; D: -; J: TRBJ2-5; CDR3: CASSVRGGETQYF; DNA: TGCGCCAGCAGTGTAAGGGGGGGGGAGACCCAGTACTTC
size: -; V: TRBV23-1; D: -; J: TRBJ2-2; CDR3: CASSKPRGHYGELFF; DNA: TGCGCCAGCTCGAAACCCCGGGGACATTACGGGGAGCTGTTTTTT
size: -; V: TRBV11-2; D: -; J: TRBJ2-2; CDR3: CASSSHGSGIGTGELFF; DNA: TGTGCCAGCAGCTCCCACGGATCAGGTATCGGAACCGGGGAGCTGTTTTTT
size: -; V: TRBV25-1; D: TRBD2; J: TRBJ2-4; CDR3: CASSGERESKNIQYF; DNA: TGTGCCAGCAGTGGGGAGCGGGAGAGCAAAAACATTCAGTACTTC
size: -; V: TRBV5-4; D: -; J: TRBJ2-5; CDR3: CASSPGISVETQYF; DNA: TGTGCCAGCAGCCCCGGAATTAGCGTGGAGACCCAGTACTTC
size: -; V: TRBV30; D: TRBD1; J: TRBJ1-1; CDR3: CAWSANGTGVENTEAFF; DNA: TGTGCCTGGAGTGCGAACGGGACAGGGGTGGAGAACACTGAAGCTTTCTTT
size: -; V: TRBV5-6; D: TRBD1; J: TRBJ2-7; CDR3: CASSSTGQGEQYF; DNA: TGTGCCAGCAGCTCAACGGGACAGGGGGAGCAGTACTTC
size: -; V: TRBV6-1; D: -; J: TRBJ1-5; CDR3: CASSEAAGGGRQPQHF; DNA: TGTGCCAGCAGTGAAGCAGCCGGGGGCGGGAGGCAGCCCCAGCATTTT
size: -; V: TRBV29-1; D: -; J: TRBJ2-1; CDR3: CSVELVASGDYNEQFF; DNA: TGCAGCGTTGAATTAGTAGCGTCCGGGGACTACAATGAGCAGTTCTTC
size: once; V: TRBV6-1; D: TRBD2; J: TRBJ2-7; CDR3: CASSRSGTFYEQYF; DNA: TGTGCCAGCAGTAGGAGCGGGACCTTTTACGAGCAGTACTTC
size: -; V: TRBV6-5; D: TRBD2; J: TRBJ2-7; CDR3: CASSYCSLAGDHEQYF; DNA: TGTGCCAGCAGTTATTGTTCACTAGCGGGAGATCACGAGCAGTACTTC
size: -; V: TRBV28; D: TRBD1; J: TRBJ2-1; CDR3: CASPGPGQPSDEQFF; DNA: TGTGCCAGCCCGGGACCGGGACAGCCTTCCGATGAGCAGTTCTTC
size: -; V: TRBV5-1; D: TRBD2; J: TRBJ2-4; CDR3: CASSLGLAGEGIAKNIQYF; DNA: TGCGCCAGCAGCTTGGGACTAGCGGGGGAGGGCATAGCCAAAAACATTCAGTACTTC
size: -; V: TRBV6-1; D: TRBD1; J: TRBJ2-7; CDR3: CASRTGASYEQYF; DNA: TGTGCCTCGCGGACAGGGGCGTCCTACGAGCAGTACTTC
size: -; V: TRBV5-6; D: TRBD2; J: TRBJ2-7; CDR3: CASSLGGLGYEQYF; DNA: TGTGCCAGCAGCTTAGGAGGACTAGGCTACGAGCAGTACTTC
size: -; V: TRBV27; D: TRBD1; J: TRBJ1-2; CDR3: CASSFGDRGRCYTF; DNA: TGTGCCAGCAGTTTCGGAGACAGGGGGAGATGCTACACCTTC
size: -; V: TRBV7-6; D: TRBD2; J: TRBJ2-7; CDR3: CASSRAGEPTLRSSYEQYF; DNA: TGTGCCAGCAGCCGTGCGGGAGAGCCAACACTAAGGAGCTCCTACGAGCAGTACTTC
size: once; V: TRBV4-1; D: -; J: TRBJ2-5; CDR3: CASSQDGGLEETQYF; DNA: TGCGCCAGCAGCCAAGATGGGGGGTTAGAAGAGACCCAGTACTTC
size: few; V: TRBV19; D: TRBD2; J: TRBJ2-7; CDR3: CASREREVYEQYF; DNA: TGTGCCAGTAGAGAGCGGGAGGTCTACGAGCAGTACTTC
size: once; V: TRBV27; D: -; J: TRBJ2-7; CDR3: CASPTSWYEQYF; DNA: TGTGCCAGCCCCACTTCATGGTACGAGCAGTACTTC
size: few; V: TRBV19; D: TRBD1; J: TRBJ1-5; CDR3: CASSVTGGRSNQPQHF; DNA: TGTGCCAGTAGTGTTACAGGGGGCAGGAGCAATCAGCCCCAGCATTTT
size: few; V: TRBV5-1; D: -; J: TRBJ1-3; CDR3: CASSLDNGSSGNTIYF; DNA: TGCGCCAGCAGCTTGGATAACGGGAGCTCTGGAAACACCATATATTTT
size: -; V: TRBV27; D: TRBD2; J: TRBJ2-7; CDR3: CASSQDSGRASYEQYF; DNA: TGTGCCAGCAGTCAGGATAGCGGGAGGGCTTCCTACGAGCAGTACTTC
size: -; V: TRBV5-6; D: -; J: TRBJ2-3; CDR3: CASSLQAPSTDTQYF; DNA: TGTGCCAGCAGCTTACAGGCCCCTAGCACAGATACGCAGTATTTT
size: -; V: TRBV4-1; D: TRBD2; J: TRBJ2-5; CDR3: CASSQAGLAGAWGETQYF; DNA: TGCGCCAGCAGCCAAGCGGGACTAGCGGGAGCCTGGGGGGAGACCCAGTACTTC
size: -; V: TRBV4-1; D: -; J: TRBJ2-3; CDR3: CASSQGWGENTDTQYF; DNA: TGCGCCAGCAGCCAAGGGTGGGGGGAGAACACAGATACGCAGTATTTT
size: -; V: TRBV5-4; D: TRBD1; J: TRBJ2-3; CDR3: CASRQGQADTQYF; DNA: TGTGCCAGCAGACAGGGACAGGCAGATACGCAGTATTTT
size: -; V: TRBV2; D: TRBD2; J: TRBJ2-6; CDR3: CASSARLAEGFSSGANVLTF; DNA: TGTGCCAGCAGTGCAAGACTAGCGGAGGGATTTTCCTCTGGGGCCAACGTCCTGACTTTC
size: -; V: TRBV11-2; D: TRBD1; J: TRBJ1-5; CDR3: CASSSLGQGDQPQHF; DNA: TGTGCCAGCAGCTCCTTGGGACAGGGGGATCAGCCCCAGCATTTT
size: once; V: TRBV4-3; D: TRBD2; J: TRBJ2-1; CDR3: CASSQEGPRTSGRGEQFF; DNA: TGCGCCAGCAGCCAAGAAGGCCCCCGGACTAGCGGGAGAGGTGAGCAGTTCTTC
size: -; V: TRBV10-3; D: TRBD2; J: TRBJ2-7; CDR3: CAISESGLLAGGPYEQYF; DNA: TGTGCCATCAGTGAGTCGGGACTACTAGCGGGAGGGCCCTACGAGCAGTACTTC
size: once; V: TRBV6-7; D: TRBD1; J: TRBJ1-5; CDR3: CASSGGGDRGATSQPQHF; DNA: TGTGCCAGCAGTGGGGGCGGGGACAGGGGGGCCACAAGTCAGCCCCAGCATTTT
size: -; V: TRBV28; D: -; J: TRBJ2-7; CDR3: CASSGGHSSYEQYF; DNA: TGTGCCAGCAGCGGCGGACACAGCTCCTACGAGCAGTACTTC
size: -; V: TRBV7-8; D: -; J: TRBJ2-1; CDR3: CASSPSVNEQFF; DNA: TGTGCCAGCAGCCCAAGCGTCAATGAGCAGTTCTTC